The clone carrying this T cell receptor beta chain showed up just a few times. Its target is not known. The data derive from a study of T and B cells in COVID-19 patients. Overall study findings and caveats: At recovery TRB diversity and richness exceeded healthy donors, after highly clonal active COVID-19 repertoires. Sorted SARS-CoV-2-responsive or tetramer+ T cells and CD4+, regulatory and CD8+ subsets were not yet sequenced.

Blood genomic DNA input for TRB amplification was roughly 220-500 ng. The germline V gene has CDR1 SGHNT and CDR2 YYREEE (reference sequence). The CDR3 loop spans 15 amino acids. V was pared by 1 base and J by 2 bases, with 3 bases of the junction left unmatched. Multiplex PCR with BIOMED2 TRB-A/B primer pools amplified TRB rearrangements. Each CDR3 protein gets one entry after TCRdb re-called the multiplex PCR reads with MiXCR. The sample includes 15,000 or so distinct CDR3 sequences, under 30% of them seen just once. The sequenced sample consisted of blood. V gene TRBV5-4 combines with J gene TRBJ2-5; 9 bases are a match to TRBD1. The TCR originated in a human donor who had recovered from COVID-19. CDR3: CASSLWGQGQETQYF. DNA of the CDR3: TGTGCCAGCAGCTTGTGGGGACAGGGACAAGAGACCCAGTACTTC.